This TCR beta chain comes out of a study of human thymus T cells. Thymic samples were excised during corrective heart operations. Looked up from germline, CDR1 is SGHNT and CDR2 is YYREEE (reference sequence). V lost 6 bases and J lost 4, with 28 bases in between. The CDR3 totals 18 residues. In its sample, this clone was seen once. Sequencing used immunoSEQ multiplex PCR; TCRdb keeps in-frame clones, though not all of them. Among roughly 120,000 clones listed, 90% to 95% were seen once. This TCR came from a boy less than two years old with a congenital heart defect but otherwise immunologically healthy. Material: thymus tissue. The rearrangement uses TRBV5-4 and TRBJ2-5; D possibly corresponds to TRBD1 (6 bases). DNA for the CDR3: TGTGCCAGCACCTGGCCCCGGGCAGGGGATAAACTTGGAGAGACCCAGTACTTC. As protein: CASTWPRAGDKLGETQYF.